This paragraph covers one TCR beta chain sequence. The target antigen is unknown. Sequence at one end of the junction differs from germline and may be a read error. TCRdb reprocessed the 5' RACE reads with MiXCR, giving one entry per CDR3 protein. The sample records roughly 300,000 distinct CDR3 sequences, roughly 15% being singletons. CDR3 length equals 13 residues. Per the germline V gene, CDR1 is KGHSH and CDR2 is LQKENI. The sample originates from a study of T-cell memory formation after mild COVID-19. Notes on the study in general: Some SARS-CoV-2-responding clones were already detected in memory before infection. Whereas later expanders leaned CD4+, clones contracting day 15 to 85 showed a balanced CD4/CD8 makeup.

Sample: PBMCs or a T cell subset sorted from them (not recorded which). The gene calls are TRBV18 and TRBJ2-1; D might be TRBD2 (5 bases). The TCR sequence derives from a man aged 18 to 29 who had mild COVID-19 (a few samples of this study predate the infection). Cell type and time point are not known. The CDR3 loop is CASSEALAHEEFF. The CDR3 DNA follows: TGTGCCAGCTCCGAAGCGCTAGCCCATGAGGAGTTCTTC.